Listed here are 32 T cell receptor beta chains from one sample, sequenced in a study of T cells after yellow fever vaccination. One entry per CDR3 protein, called by TCRdb with MiXCR from the 5' RACE reads. The sample carries about 400,000 distinct CDR3 sequences, about 6% recorded once. Sequences were derived from PBMCs, sampled 5 days after the yellow fever booster vaccination. The receptors here all came from a man between 25 and 39 years old who received the YFV17D yellow fever vaccine.

This chain joins TRBV4-3 and TRBJ2-3; TRBD2 matches 8 bases. V gave up 1 base and J gave up 8 bases; unmatched junction bases: 14. This CDR3 is built from 17 residues. Germline V gives CDR1 LGHNA, CDR2 YSLEER. In nucleotides, the CDR3 is TGCGCCAGCAGCCAAGTAAGGTCCCAGCGGGAGTCGGGTACGCAGTATTTT. Translation: CASSQVRSQRESGTQYF.

This clonotype was seen many times. The V gene is TRBV20-1, the J gene TRBJ1-5, with D unclear. Germline CDR1 is DFQATT and CDR2 is SNEGSKA (reference sequence). The CDR3 totals 13 residues. V lost 6 bases and J 5 bases, leaving 14 bases between the germline ends. CDR3 in DNA: TGCAGTGCCCCCGGGCTCCGGGATCAGCCCCAGCATTTT. This sequence encodes CSAPGLRDQPQHF.

This clonotype was found a few times. V usage is TRBV24-1 and J usage is TRBJ2-3; D not resolved. From germline, CDR1 is KGHDR and CDR2 SFDVKD. The CDR3 sequence is 13 residues long. Trimming took 3 bases from V and 7 from J, leaving 10 bases between them. The CDR3 DNA sequence: TGTGCCACCAGTGATCCGCCACTTAATACGCAGTATTTT. Its protein product is CATSDPPLNTQYF.

This clonotype occurred many times. The chain uses TRBV9 and TRBJ2-1; TRBD2 matches 8 bases. Germline values: CDR1 SGDLS, CDR2 YYNGEE. The CDR3 spans 17 residues. Trimming at V came to 3 bases and at J to 5 bases, leaving 13 bases not matched to a gene. For the CDR3, the DNA is TGTGCCAGCAGCGCCAACTCCGGGACTAGGGGAAACAATGAGCAGTTCTTC. Protein sequence: CASSANSGTRGNNEQFF.

This clonotype was detected many times. V gene TRBV18 combines with J gene TRBJ2-5; D possibly matches TRBD1 or TRBD2 (5 bases each). Germline CDR1 is KGHSH and CDR2 is LQKENI. The germline V and J ends were trimmed by 2 bases and 2 bases, with 12 bases remaining between them. The CDR3 totals 15 residues. The chain's CDR3 is CASSPGGTWQETQYF. CDR3 coding DNA: TGTGCCAGCTCACCAGGGGGTACCTGGCAAGAGACCCAGTACTTC.

This clonotype was observed at least ten times. The rearrangement uses TRBV5-1 and TRBJ2-1; TRBD2 aligns across 11 bases. J was trimmed by 4 bases and V by 5 bases; bases with no gene match: 5. The germline gives CDR1 SGHRS, CDR2 YFSETQ. The CDR3 has 15 residues. CDR3 residues: CASSLAGGGYNEQFF. The CDR3 bases are TGCGCCAGCAGTCTAGCGGGAGGAGGTTACAATGAGCAGTTCTTC.

About this clonotype: Since no conserved phenylalanine or tryptophan closes the CDR3, a read error is the likely cause. Because the CDR3's place on the DNA is in doubt, the DNA is left out and the CDR3 is given as listed by TCRdb. The CDR3 is CASSYIQQDSLGI. The chain carries TRBV21-1 and TRBJ2-7; the table's D call, TRBD1, was not checked against the DNA. TRBV21-1 is a pseudogene segment. The CDR3 spans 13 amino acids, including both terminal residues.

The table lists this clonotype with a few counts. As DNA, the CDR3 is TGTGCCAGTAGTGGTTACGGCTACAATGAGCAGTTCTTC. This encodes CASSGYGYNEQFF. This chain joins TRBV19 and TRBJ2-1; D gene uncertain. Trimming took off 5 bases at V and 3 bases at J, with 8 bases between the two ends. Per germline, CDR1 LNHDA and CDR2 SQIVND (reference sequence). The length of the CDR3 is 13 residues. The entire variable domain, with the rest obtained from reference TRBV19 and TRBJ2-1, is as follows: DGGITQSPKYLFRKEGQNVTLSCEQNLNHDAMYWYRQDPGQGLRLIYYSQIVNDFQKGDIAEGYSVSREKKESFPLTVTSAQKNPTAFYLCASSGYGYNEQFFGPGTRLTVL.

Remarks on this clonotype: Germline is not matched at one junction end, which may reflect a read error. The rearrangement joins TRBV7-8 to TRBJ2-5; 12 bases are shared with TRBD2. Germline loops: CDR1 SGHVS, CDR2 FQNEAQ. This CDR3 comprises 13 residues. The DNA of the CDR3 is TGTGCCAGCAGCCCCCCTAGCGGGAGGGCCCAATACTTC. It specifies CASSPPSGRAQYF.

Only a few counts were recorded for this clonotype. The V gene is TRBV18, the J gene TRBJ2-1; D remains ambiguous. Trimming removed 6 bases at V and 7 bases at J, with 16 bases between. The CDR3 extends over 14 amino acids. The germline V gene has CDR1 KGHSH and CDR2 LQKENI. Here the CDR3 reads CASSPQGPANEQFF. The CDR3 DNA reads as TGTGCCAGCTCTCCTCAAGGACCGGCGAATGAGCAGTTCTTC.

In the case of this clonotype: A clone one base away is much larger, so this may be a read error. In DNA, the CDR3 is TGTGCCAGCATGCCGAGACTAGCGGGAGAGACCCAGTACTTC. This sequence encodes CASMPRLAGETQYF. This chain uses TRBV3-1 with TRBJ2-5, with TRBD2 matching over 10 bases. V dropped 7 bases and J dropped 4; count of bases not matched to a gene: 6. The germline V gene has CDR1 LGHDT and CDR2 YNNKEL (reference sequence). The CDR3 totals 14 residues.

The chain recombines TRBV18 with TRBJ2-3; D not resolved. CDR3 length: 14 residues. The germline V gene encodes CDR1 KGHSH and CDR2 LQKENI. V was shortened by 0 bases and J by 5 bases, with 9 bases between the two germline ends. CDR3 nucleotide sequence: TGTGCCAGCTCACCACCCTACAGTAGAGATACGCAGTATTTT. Protein: CASSPPYSRDTQYF. Looking up the rest from reference TRBV18 and TRBJ2-3 gives the full variable domain: NAGVMQNPRHLVRRRGQEARLRCSPMKGHSHVYWYRQLPEEGLKFMVYLQKENIIDESGMPKERFSAEFPKEGPSILRIQQVVRGDSAAYFCASSPPYSRDTQYFGPGTRLTVL.

V is TRBV28 and J is TRBJ2-7; D might be TRBD1 (5 bases). V lost 10 bases and J 3 bases, leaving 19 bases between the germline ends. Per the germline V gene, CDR1 is MDHEN and CDR2 is SYDVKM. The CDR3 runs to 14 residues. CDR3 loop: CATSTPQVYYEQYF. For the CDR3, the DNA is TGTGCCACCTCGACCCCACAGGTTTACTACGAGCAGTACTTC.

The sample holds many counts of this clonotype. This chain connects TRBV7-9 to TRBJ2-7; 7 nucleotides align to TRBD1. The CDR3 has 12 amino acids. Per the germline V gene, CDR1 is SEHNR and CDR2 is FQNEAQ (reference sequence). V dropped 11 bases and J dropped 3; count of bases not matched to a gene: 7. The CDR3 bases are TGTGCCTCCCTGGGGACAGACTACGAGCAGTACTTC. This translates into CASLGTDYEQYF.

This clonotype was counted only a few times. CDR3: CASSLGGAAGELFF. In nucleotides, the CDR3 is TGTGCCAGCAGCTTGGGTGGGGCGGCCGGGGAGCTGTTTTTT. This chain joins TRBV5-5 and TRBJ2-2; possible D gene TRBD1, 5 bases. V lost 0 bases and J 6 bases, leaving 9 bases between the germline ends. The CDR3 covers 14 residues. The germline gives CDR1 SGHKS, CDR2 YYEKEE (reference sequence).

This clonotype showed up many times. V and J are TRBV3-1 and TRBJ2-1; D perhaps matches TRBD1 (6 bases). V was cut by 1 base and J by 8 bases, with 12 bases left in between. This CDR3 spans 14 amino acids. Germline CDR1 reads LGHDT; CDR2 reads YNNKEL (reference sequence). The CDR3 DNA reads as TGTGCCAGCAGCCAAGGAAACAGGGCGTATGAGCAGTTCTTC. As protein: CASSQGNRAYEQFF.

This clonotype showed up many times. The chain employs TRBV12-3 or TRBV12-4 and TRBJ2-7; a possible D gene is TRBD2 (6 bases). Trimming took off 5 bases at V and 5 bases at J, with 16 bases between the two ends. The CDR3 runs 14 residues. The chain's CDR3 is CASSRWEDIHEQYF. The CDR3 bases are TGTGCCAGCAGTCGGTGGGAGGATATCCACGAGCAGTACTTC.

This clonotype was detected ten times or more. This chain connects TRBV7-6 to TRBJ2-1, with TRBD2 matching over 8 bases. CDR3 length: 16 amino acids. The trim removed 7 bases at V and 2 bases at J, leaving 10 bases unmatched. Germline CDR1 and CDR2: SGHVS and FNYEAQ. CDR3 coding DNA: TGTGCCAGCACCCCAAGGGCGGGGGGAGCCTACAATGAGCAGTTCTTC. It encodes CASTPRAGGAYNEQFF.

The chain employs TRBV5-1 and TRBJ2-1; 10 bases line up with TRBD2. This CDR3 is built from 16 residues. CDR1 and CDR2 (germline): SGHRS, YFSETQ. V lost 4 bases to trimming and J lost 7 bases; unmatched junction nucleotides: 11. CDR3 coding DNA: TGCGCCAGCAGCCCTATTCTAGCGGGAGCTGGGAATGAGCAGTTCTTC. Amino acids: CASSPILAGAGNEQFF.

This clonotype was observed many times. The genes are TRBV7-2 and TRBJ1-3; D is ambiguous. CDR1 and CDR2 (germline): SGHTA, FQGNSA. The CDR3 is made up of 15 amino acids. V was clipped by 1 base and J by 0 bases, with 7 bases between them. In DNA, the CDR3 is TGTGCCAGCAGCTTAGAATCAGCCTCTGGAAACACCATATATTTT. Protein product: CASSLESASGNTIYF. The full variable domain, rest sourced from reference TRBV7-2 and TRBJ1-3, is GAGVSQSPSNKVTEKGKDVELRCDPISGHTALYWYRQSLGQGLEFLIYFQGNSAPDKSGLPSDRFSAERTGGSVSTLTIQRTQQEDSAVYLCASSLESASGNTIYFGEGSWLTVV.

The table lists this clonotype with a few counts. The chain uses TRBV4-3 and TRBJ2-2, with 7 bases fitting TRBD1. The CDR3 consists of 14 residues. V lost 6 bases to trimming and J lost 6 bases; unmatched junction nucleotides: 7. CDR1 is LGHNA, CDR2 YSLEER, per germline. CDR3 region: CASRLGQVAGELFF. CDR3 DNA: TGCGCCAGCAGACTTGGACAGGTGGCCGGGGAGCTGTTTTTT.

This clonotype appeared many times. V is TRBV20-1 and J is TRBJ2-2; tentative D call: TRBD1 (6 bases). The CDR3 is 13 residues long. Germline V gives CDR1 DFQATT, CDR2 SNEGSKA (reference sequence). V gave up 6 bases and J gave up 2 bases, with 10 bases separating them. CDR3 protein: CSALQGNTGELFF. DNA for the CDR3: TGCAGTGCACTACAGGGTAACACCGGGGAGCTGTTTTTT.

This clonotype was picked up a small number of times. In DNA form, the CDR3 reads TGCAGTGCTAGAGACAGAAGCCATTTGACGCAGTATTTT. Its protein product is CSARDRSHLTQYF. This rearrangement joins TRBV20-1 to TRBJ2-3, with no clear D. V lost 0 bases to trimming and J lost 9 bases, with 13 bases between them. This CDR3 is 13 amino acids long. CDR1 is DFQATT, CDR2 SNEGSKA, per germline (reference sequence).

This clonotype was seen more than once but under ten times. V is TRBV20-1 and J is TRBJ2-5; D not certain. Trimming pared 4 bases from V and 12 bases from J, leaving 15 bases between. The CDR3 runs to 11 residues. Germline V CDR1 and CDR2: DFQATT, SNEGSKA (reference sequence). CDR3 bases: TGCAGTGCTATATGGTTGAAACGGGAGTACTTC. Amino acid sequence: CSAIWLKREYF.

The V gene is TRBV5-5, the J gene TRBJ2-5; D possibly corresponds to TRBD1 (6 bases). Trimming cost V 5 bases and J 1 base, with 12 bases left between them. Germline V CDR1 and CDR2: SGHKS, YYEKEE (reference sequence). This CDR3 has 14 amino acids. The CDR3 region is CASRPGHLQETQYF. In DNA, the CDR3 is TGTGCCAGCAGACCGGGACACCTCCAAGAGACCCAGTACTTC.

A word on this clonotype: A much bigger clone sits one base away, suggesting this may be a read error. The rearrangement links TRBV12-3 or TRBV12-4 to TRBJ2-1, with D maybe TRBD2 (6 bases). The CDR3 covers 14 residues. V lost 5 bases, J lost 2 bases, and 10 bases lay in between. The CDR3 reads CASSHCGTYNEQFF. The DNA for the CDR3 is TGTGCCAGCAGTCATTGCGGGACCTACAATGAGCAGTTCTTC.

This clonotype has just a few counts. The chain employs TRBV12-3 or TRBV12-4 and TRBJ1-1; weak D call: TRBD1 (5 bases). V lost 5 bases to trimming and J lost 7 bases, with 11 bases between them. CDR3 length equals 12 residues. The CDR3 protein is CASSTGLDEAFF. For the CDR3, the DNA is TGTGCCAGCAGTACAGGACTGGATGAAGCTTTCTTT.

The rearrangement uses TRBV24-1 and TRBJ2-1, with unresolved D. The V and J ends lost 6 bases and 6 bases respectively, with 5 bases between them. The CDR3 totals 11 residues. Looked up from germline, CDR1 is KGHDR and CDR2 is SFDVKD. The CDR3 region has the DNA TGTGCCACCAGTATAGGCAATGAGCAGTTCTTC. This encodes CATSIGNEQFF.

This clonotype was found many times. The gene calls are TRBV4-1 and TRBJ2-1; 13 positions agree with TRBD2. Germline CDR1 reads MGHRA; CDR2 reads YSYEKL. The length of the CDR3 is 16 residues. V was clipped by 1 base and J by 7 bases; unmatched bases: 4. The CDR3 reads CASSQGTSGRFNEQFF. CDR3 nucleotides: TGCGCCAGCAGCCAAGGGACTAGCGGGAGATTTAATGAGCAGTTCTTC.

This clonotype was detected many times. In nucleotides, the CDR3 is TGTGCCAGCAGATCTGGGACTAGCGGGATCTATGAGCAGTTCTTC. This sequence encodes CASRSGTSGIYEQFF. The chain employs TRBV6-1 and TRBJ2-1, with TRBD2 matching 13 bases. The CDR3 extends over 15 amino acids. V lost 6 bases, J lost 8 bases, and 7 bases stayed unmatched. In germline, CDR1 is MNHNS, CDR2 SASEGT.

The gene calls are TRBV6-5 and TRBJ1-1; D possibly corresponds to TRBD1 (5 bases). The CDR3 is 18 residues long. In germline, CDR1 is MNHEY, CDR2 SVGAGI. V gave up 0 bases and J gave up 0 bases, with 17 bases separating them. CDR3 amino acids: CASSYSMGGSLLNTEAFF. CDR3 in DNA: TGTGCCAGCAGTTACTCGATGGGGGGTTCCCTATTGAACACTGAAGCTTTCTTT.

In its sample, this clonotype was seen many times. This chain connects TRBV7-9 to TRBJ1-2; D is ambiguous. The germline V gene encodes CDR1 SEHNR and CDR2 FQNEAQ (reference sequence). The CDR3 is 12 amino acids. The V end lost 5 bases, the J end lost 13 bases, and 17 bases lay between the germline ends. The CDR3 DNA is TGTGCCAGCAGCACACCGGGAGAAAGGTGCACCTTC. Translating it yields CASSTPGERCTF.